The 10 T cell receptor beta chains below all came from one sample that was sequenced in a study of early T cells in non-severe SARS-CoV-2 infection. TCRdb re-called the 5' RACE reads through MiXCR, storing one row per CDR3 protein. The sample carries about 49,000 distinct CDR3 sequences, about an eighth recorded once. Sample: whole blood. The receptors were sampled from an adult who was a healthcare worker with PCR-confirmed SARS-CoV-2 infection or an uninfected control (not recorded which).

This chain connects TRBV7-8 to TRBJ2-1; D may correspond to TRBD1 or TRBD2 (6 bases each). The CDR3 is 17 residues long. Germline V CDR1 and CDR2: SGHVS, FQNEAQ. V dropped 3 bases and J dropped 0 bases, with 15 bases sitting between them. The CDR3 reads CASSLGGQGASYNEQFF. For the CDR3, the DNA is TGTGCCAGCAGCTTGGGGGGCCAGGGAGCCTCCTACAATGAGCAGTTCTTC.

This chain uses TRBV9 with TRBJ2-1; 10 bases align to TRBD1. There are 14 residues in the CDR3. The germline gives CDR1 SGDLS, CDR2 YYNGEE. V trimming: 4 bases; J trimming: 8 bases; junction bases outside the gene matches: 6. CDR3 region: CASSRTGGDYEQFF. DNA of the CDR3: TGTGCCAGCAGCCGGACAGGGGGAGACTATGAGCAGTTCTTC.

The gene calls are TRBV4-2 and TRBJ2-3; D may match TRBD1 or TRBD2 (7 bases each). Germline CDR1 LGHNA, CDR2 YNFKEQ. V lost 6 bases and J 2 bases, leaving 18 bases between the germline ends. CDR3 length: 16 amino acids. The CDR3: CASRRGAGGVTDTQYF. The CDR3 nucleotides are TGTGCCAGCAGACGGGGGGCAGGGGGAGTCACAGATACGCAGTATTTT.

This clonotype was seen more than once but under ten times. The chain combines TRBV7-2 with TRBJ2-4; possible D gene TRBD2, 5 bases. The ends were cut back, 4 bases at V and 0 bases at J, with 13 bases in the middle. Germline V CDR1 and CDR2: SGHTA, FQGNSA. The CDR3 extends over 16 amino acids. In nucleotides, the CDR3 is TGTGCCAGCAGCTCTCAAGATGGACTAGCCAAAAACATTCAGTACTTC. It codes for CASSSQDGLAKNIQYF.

This clonotype was found many times. The genes are TRBV5-4 and TRBJ1-3, with D hard to call. V shed 3 bases and J shed 1 base, with 5 bases lying between them. Germline lookup yields CDR1 SGHNT and CDR2 YYREEE (reference sequence). The CDR3 runs 13 residues. CDR3 nucleotide sequence: TGTGCCAGCAGCTCGAGATCTGGAAACACCATATATTTT. This sequence encodes CASSSRSGNTIYF.

Ten or more counts support this clonotype. The chain couples TRBV7-8 to TRBJ1-4; D is uncertain. CDR1 is SGHVS and CDR2 is FQNEAQ in the germline V gene. The V gene lost 5 bases and the J gene lost 5 bases, with 12 bases spanning the gap. The CDR3 totals 14 residues. CDR3 DNA: TGTGCCAGCAGCGCCACATGGTCCAATGAAAAACTGTTTTTT. Translating gives CASSATWSNEKLFF.

This clonotype was found a few times. This rearrangement joins TRBV10-3 to TRBJ2-1; D gene unclear. CDR3 length: 11 residues. Germline V CDR1 and CDR2: ENHRY, SYGVKD. The V end was cut by 4 bases, the J end by 10 bases, with 8 bases between. The CDR3 here is CAISGVGEQFF. In nucleotides, the CDR3 is TGTGCCATCAGTGGAGTAGGCGAGCAGTTCTTC.

In this sample, this clonotype turned up a few times. The chain has TRBV5-5 and TRBJ1-3; D perhaps matches TRBD1 (5 bases). The CDR3 runs to 17 residues. CDR1 and CDR2 from the germline V gene are SGHKS and YYEKEE (reference sequence). Trimming left V 2 bases short and J 2 bases short, with 17 bases between. CDR3 in amino acids: CASSLEAGRGAGNTIYF. The CDR3 DNA reads as TGTGCCAGCAGCTTAGAGGCAGGCCGAGGGGCTGGAAACACCATATATTTT.

This clonotype has a handful of counts. This chain connects TRBV24-1 to TRBJ1-4; no clear D. This CDR3 contains 17 residues. Germline V CDR1 and CDR2: KGHDR, SFDVKD. V shed 4 bases and J shed 0 bases, with 14 bases lying between them. The CDR3: CATSDPPLGATNEKLFF. The CDR3 bases are TGTGCCACCAGTGACCCACCCCTTGGAGCAACTAATGAAAAACTGTTTTTT.

The table lists this clonotype with a few counts. The chain couples TRBV4-1 to TRBJ2-7; no firm D call. Trimming left V 0 bases short and J 1 base short, with 16 bases between. Germline CDR1 and CDR2: MGHRA and YSYEKL. This CDR3 is 17 amino acids long. Here the CDR3 reads CASSQDPRVGLSYEQYF. In DNA, the CDR3 is TGCGCCAGCAGCCAAGACCCCCGCGTAGGTCTGTCCTACGAGCAGTACTTC.